This T cell receptor (beta chain) was sequenced in a study of T cells in Graves' hyperthyroidism and ophthalmopathy. The study's findings and limits: Through a model of 13 V-J features, ophthalmopathy was separated from stable hyperthyroidism.

The source material, RNA transcripts, was used to amplify TCR beta CDR3 regions. The HTBI primer set was used in a first-round RT-PCR of the TCR CDR3. TCRdb redid the calling of the multiplex PCR reads with MiXCR, one entry per CDR3 protein. Among under 450,000 distinct CDR3 sequences, 15% to 18% were seen once, and the ten largest hold 11% to 15%. As concerns this clonotype: Its antigen is as yet unknown.

The length of the CDR3 is 12 residues. V was trimmed by 3 bases and J by 7 bases, leaving 7 bases between them. In germline, CDR1 is SGHRS, CDR2 YFSETQ. This chain connects TRBV5-1 to TRBJ2-2; no firm D call. The source of this sequence is a woman aged 18 to 35 with Graves' hyperthyroidism. What was sequenced was blood. CDR3 in DNA: TGCGCCAGCAGCTCCCTAGGCGGGGAGCTGTTTTTT. Translating it yields CASSSLGGELFF. The full variable domain, completed using reference TRBV5-1 and TRBJ2-2, is KAGVTQTPRYLIKTRGQQVTLSCSPISGHRSVSWYQQTPGQGLQFLFEYFSETQRNKGNFPGRFSGRQFSNSRSEMNVSTLELGDSALYLCASSSLGGELFFGEGSRLTVL.